Sequencing of this TCR beta chain was carried out in a study of blood T cell repertoires in COVID-19. Study information: Sites in the United States, Italy and Spain provided acute and convalescent COVID-19 samples. PBMCs, B-cell-depleted T cells, or T cells provided the cDNA or gDNA that made up the material.

In the study's own analysis: Reference gene primer amplification yielded estimated nucleated cell counts. Produced via immunoSEQ multiplex PCR; TCRdb's table is partial and in-frame only. That table is the source of V, J and clone size, and D and trimming were worked out from the DNA. The sample holds fewer than 90,000 clones, about 86% seen once. V shed 5 bases and J shed 4 bases, with 15 bases lying between them. CDR1 and CDR2 (germline): MNHNY, SVGAGI (reference sequence). The CDR3 consists of 15 residues. The V call is TRBV6-6, the J call TRBJ1-5; D perhaps matches TRBD1 (6 bases). This TCR was recovered from a man older than 75 in a cohort sampled during active COVID-19. The sample taken for sequencing was peripheral blood. The CDR3 nucleotides read TGTGCCAGCAGTAAAAGGGACACAACGAATCAGCCCCAGCATTTT. This encodes CASSKRDTTNQPQHF.